Listed below are T cell receptor beta chains from one sample, sequenced in a study of PD-1 blockade in classical Hodgkin lymphoma. Method: immunoSEQ multiplex PCR; TCRdb's copy keeps in-frame clones and lacks some. This repertoire shows about 110,000 clones, roughly nine tenths found once; its top ten account for roughly 21%. Sequencing was performed on peripheral blood mononuclear cells (PBMCs), taken before the second cycle of nivolumab. The receptor set was obtained from a human donor with classical Hodgkin lymphoma. Each CDR3 is given with its conserved first and last residue. A D gene is named only where the DNA matches it firmly. Clone sizes are given selectively: once, few, many, or a class where the clone is expanded.

abundance	v_gene	d_gene	j_gene	CDR3aa	CDR3nt
once	TRBV6-5	.	TRBJ2-7	CASSYSRASRSDEQYF	TGTGCCAGCAGTTACTCGAGAGCATCCCGAAGCGACGAGCAGTACTTC
few	TRBV4-1	.	TRBJ2-3	CASSQDELGLVTDTQYF	TGCGCCAGCAGCCAAGATGAGTTGGGACTTGTCACAGATACGCAGTATTTT
.	TRBV5-4	TRBD1	TRBJ2-5	CASSLNQGGRVGETQYF	TGTGCCAGCAGCTTAAATCAAGGGGGCAGGGTTGGGGAGACCCAGTACTTC
.	TRBV11-3	.	TRBJ1-5	CASSVVSRYSNQPQHF	TGTGCCAGCAGCGTCGTCAGCCGTTATAGCAATCAGCCCCAGCATTTT
.	TRBV4-2	.	TRBJ2-5	CASSPRGETQYF	TGTGCCAGCAGCCCTAGGGGGGAGACCCAGTACTTC
few	TRBV4-2	TRBD2	TRBJ2-2	CASSQLLAGPGELFF	TGTGCCAGCAGCCAGCTCCTAGCGGGACCCGGGGAGCTGTTTTTT
.	TRBV19	.	TRBJ1-2	CASSTPTGVYGYTF	TGTGCCAGTAGTACCCCTACAGGAGTCTATGGCTACACCTTC
.	TRBV6-5	TRBD2	TRBJ2-7	CASSYLTSGRSYEQYF	TGTGCCAGCAGTTACTTGACTAGCGGGAGATCCTACGAGCAGTACTTC
.	TRBV10-2	.	TRBJ2-1	CASKNRTDYNEQFF	TGCGCCAGCAAAAACCGGACTGACTACAATGAGCAGTTCTTC
.	TRBV5-1	TRBD1	TRBJ1-1	CASSLWTGAQPEAFF	TGCGCCAGCAGCCTCTGGACAGGGGCCCAGCCTGAAGCTTTCTTT
.	TRBV6-6	TRBD1	TRBJ1-5	CASSPDRGGNQPQHF	TGTGCCAGCAGCCCGGACAGGGGGGGCAATCAGCCCCAGCATTTT